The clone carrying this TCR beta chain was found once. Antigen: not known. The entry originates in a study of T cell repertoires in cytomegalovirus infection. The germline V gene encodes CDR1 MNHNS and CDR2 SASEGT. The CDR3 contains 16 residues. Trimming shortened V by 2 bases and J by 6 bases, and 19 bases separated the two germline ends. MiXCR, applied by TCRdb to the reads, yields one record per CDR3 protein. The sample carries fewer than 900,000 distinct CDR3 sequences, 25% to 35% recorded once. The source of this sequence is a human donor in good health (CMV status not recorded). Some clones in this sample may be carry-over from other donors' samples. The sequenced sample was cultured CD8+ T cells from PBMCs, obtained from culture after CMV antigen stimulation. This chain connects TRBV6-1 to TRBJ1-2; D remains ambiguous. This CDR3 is CASSEMSITSGDGYTF. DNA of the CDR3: TGTGCCAGCAGTGAAATGTCTATTACGTCCGGGGATGGCTACACCTTC.